These T cell receptor beta chains were read from a single sample in a study of beta chain features in type 1 diabetes. Libraries were prepared by immunoSEQ multiplex PCR; TCRdb keeps only in-frame clonotypes and omits some of them. The sample contains a few hundred thousand clones, roughly 13% of which appear only once. The sequenced sample consisted of naive CD4+ T cells from blood. All receptors come from a woman between 18 and 30 years old with type 1 diabetes. The CDR3 runs from the conserved cysteine through the conserved F or W. A D gene is named only where the DNA matches it firmly. Rows may omit the clone size; those that give it use once, few, many or a size class.

TRBV7-2	TRBJ2-5	NA	NA	CASSFGGETQYF	TGTGCCAGCAGCTTTGGGGGGGAGACCCAGTACTTC
TRBV10-3	TRBJ2-1	TRBD1	few	CAITGTGLMNEQFF	TGTGCCATAACCGGGACAGGGCTTATGAATGAGCAGTTCTTC
TRBV6-6	TRBJ2-7	NA	NA	CASSWGGGGSSYEQYF	TGTGCCAGCTCGTGGGGGGGCGGGGGAAGCTCCTACGAGCAGTACTTC
TRBV18	TRBJ1-5	NA	NA	CASSPAAGFNQPQHF	TGTGCCAGCTCCCCGGCCGCGGGCTTCAATCAGCCCCAGCATTTT
TRBV4-3	TRBJ1-5	NA	few	CASSPVWESNQPQHF	TGCGCCAGCAGCCCTGTGTGGGAGAGCAATCAGCCCCAGCATTTT
TRBV13	TRBJ2-2	NA	few	CAGGRRDTGELFF	TGTGCCGGGGGCAGGAGAGACACCGGGGAGCTGTTTTTT
TRBV7-3	TRBJ2-1	TRBD2	few	CASSSGLALDEQFF	TGTGCCAGCAGCTCGGGACTAGCCCTAGATGAGCAGTTCTTC
TRBV7-9	TRBJ2-7	NA	NA	CASSQDSSYEQYF	TGTGCCAGCAGCCAGGATAGCTCCTACGAGCAGTACTTC
TRBV7-9	TRBJ1-1	NA	few	CASSLQGNTEAFF	TGTGCCAGCAGCCTACAGGGGAACACTGAAGCTTTCTTT
TRBV19	TRBJ1-2	TRBD1	NA	CASGRDSLGNGYTF	TGTGCCAGCGGACGGGACAGTCTCGGGAATGGCTACACCTTC
TRBV9	TRBJ2-6	NA	few	CASSVFSSGANVLTF	TGTGCCAGCAGCGTGTTTAGCTCTGGGGCCAACGTCCTGACTTTC
TRBV5-1	TRBJ1-6	TRBD1	few	CASSAGQSNSPLHF	TGCGCCAGCAGCGCGGGACAGTCTAATTCACCCCTCCACTTT
TRBV19	TRBJ2-1	TRBD1	NA	CASTDRAPNNEQFF	TGTGCCAGTACGGACAGGGCCCCCAACAATGAGCAGTTCTTC
TRBV28	TRBJ2-1	TRBD2	few	CASSGLAGSYNEQFF	TGTGCCAGCTCCGGGCTAGCGGGTTCCTACAATGAGCAGTTCTTC
TRBV5-6	TRBJ2-3	TRBD1	NA	CASSLRTGGTDTQYF	TGTGCCAGCAGCTTACGGACAGGAGGCACAGATACGCAGTATTTT
TRBV18	TRBJ1-2	NA	few	CASSRSEGQHYGYTF	TGTGCCAGCTCACGGAGCGAGGGACAACACTATGGCTACACCTTC
TRBV15	TRBJ2-2	TRBD2	NA	CATSRERGGYRTGELFF	TGTGCCACCAGCAGAGAACGGGGGGGCTATCGCACCGGGGAGCTGTTTTTT
TRBV7-2	TRBJ2-3	TRBD2	few	CASSLVAGGDTQYF	TGTGCCAGCAGCTTAGTAGCGGGGGGGGATACGCAGTATTTT
TRBV7-2	TRBJ2-5	NA	few	CASSLAGGETQYF	TGTGCCAGCAGCTTAGCGGGGGGAGAGACCCAGTACTTC
TRBV11-2	TRBJ2-7	TRBD2	few	CASSLMTSTYEQYF	TGTGCCAGCAGCTTAATGACTAGCACCTACGAGCAGTACTTC
TRBV29-1	TRBJ2-7	NA	NA	CSVVRRGSYEQYF	TGCAGCGTTGTGCGGAGGGGCTCCTACGAGCAGTACTTC
TRBV5-4	TRBJ2-7	NA	NA	CASRRTGTRATEQYF	TGTGCCAGCAGGCGGACCGGGACACGAGCGACTGAGCAGTACTTC
TRBV2	TRBJ2-3	NA	NA	CASRVESLGADTQYF	TGTGCCAGCAGAGTTGAGTCTCTGGGCGCAGATACGCAGTATTTT
TRBV12-2	TRBJ1-2	NA	NA	CASRLRTLIYGYTF	TGTGCAAGTCGCCTACGCACACTAATCTATGGCTACACCTTC
TRBV7-3	TRBJ2-2	NA	few	CASSSDSNTGELFF	TGTGCCAGCAGTTCCGACTCTAACACCGGGGAGCTGTTTTTT
TRBV25-1	TRBJ2-3	NA	NA	CASSEYVYSTDTQYF	TGTGCCAGCAGTGAATATGTATATAGCACAGATACGCAGTATTTT
TRBV7-2	TRBJ2-7	TRBD1	NA	CASSLARTGGSYEQYF	TGTGCCAGCAGCTTAGCACGGACAGGGGGTTCCTACGAGCAGTACTTC
TRBV19	TRBJ2-7	NA	few	CASSIPGVSEQYF	TGTGCCAGTAGTATACCGGGGGTGAGCGAGCAGTACTTC
TRBV28	TRBJ1-1	NA	few	CASSGATTEAFF	TGTGCCAGCAGTGGGGCGACCACTGAAGCTTTCTTT
TRBV10-3	TRBJ2-7	TRBD2	few	CAISEYPGLAELLQYF	TGTGCCATCAGTGAGTATCCGGGACTAGCGGAGCTACTGCAGTACTTC
TRBV20-1	TRBJ1-2	NA	few	CSASYPGYTF	TGCAGTGCTAGCTACCCGGGCTACACCTTC
TRBV18	TRBJ2-2	NA	few	CASDADNTGELFF	TGTGCCAGCGACGCGGATAACACCGGGGAGCTGTTTTTT
TRBV7-9	TRBJ2-7	NA	NA	CASSPGIGFEQYF	TGTGCCAGCAGCCCAGGGATAGGTTTCGAGCAGTACTTC
TRBV11-2	TRBJ1-1	NA	NA	CASTLDITNTEAFF	TGTGCCAGCACCCTGGACATAACGAACACTGAAGCTTTCTTT
TRBV7-2	TRBJ2-1	TRBD2	NA	CASSHSGGVYEQFF	TGTGCCAGCAGCCATAGCGGGGGGGTATATGAGCAGTTCTTC
TRBV4-3	TRBJ1-6	NA	NA	CASSQELGLLNSPLHF	TGCGCCAGCAGCCAAGAACTGGGACTCCTTAATTCACCCCTCCACTTT
TRBV7-2	TRBJ2-1	TRBD2	NA	CASSHGRDEQFF	TGTGCCAGCAGCCACGGGAGGGATGAGCAGTTCTTC
TRBV28	TRBJ1-1	TRBD1	NA	CASSLSGTVMNTEAFF	TGTGCCAGCAGTTTATCCGGGACAGTGATGAACACTGAAGCTTTCTTT
TRBV5-1	TRBJ2-7	TRBD1	few	CASSLVPGQGDYEQYF	TGCGCCAGCAGCTTGGTACCGGGTCAGGGGGACTACGAGCAGTACTTC
TRBV5-4	TRBJ1-1	NA	few	CASSFIGPGSTEAFF	TGTGCCAGCAGCTTTATAGGACCGGGGAGCACTGAAGCTTTCTTT
TRBV4-2	TRBJ1-1	TRBD1	few	CASSADRGTEAFF	TGTGCCAGCAGTGCCGACAGGGGAACTGAAGCTTTCTTT
TRBV5-8	TRBJ2-1	NA	NA	CASSWGLLAPFF	TGTGCCAGCAGCTGGGGACTTCTCGCCCCGTTCTTC
TRBV4-1	TRBJ2-1	NA	NA	CASSQDSPLATQQFF	TGCGCCAGCAGCCAAGATTCACCCCTAGCTACACAGCAGTTCTTC
TRBV28	TRBJ2-7	TRBD2	NA	CASSPPNSGRYEQYF	TGTGCCAGCAGTCCCCCCAATAGCGGGAGGTACGAGCAGTACTTC
TRBV7-9	TRBJ2-2	NA	NA	CASSWTETGELFF	TGTGCCAGCAGCTGGACAGAGACCGGGGAGCTGTTTTTT
TRBV30	TRBJ1-2	NA	NA	CAWTMGENYGYTF	TGTGCCTGGACAATGGGCGAAAACTATGGCTACACCTTC